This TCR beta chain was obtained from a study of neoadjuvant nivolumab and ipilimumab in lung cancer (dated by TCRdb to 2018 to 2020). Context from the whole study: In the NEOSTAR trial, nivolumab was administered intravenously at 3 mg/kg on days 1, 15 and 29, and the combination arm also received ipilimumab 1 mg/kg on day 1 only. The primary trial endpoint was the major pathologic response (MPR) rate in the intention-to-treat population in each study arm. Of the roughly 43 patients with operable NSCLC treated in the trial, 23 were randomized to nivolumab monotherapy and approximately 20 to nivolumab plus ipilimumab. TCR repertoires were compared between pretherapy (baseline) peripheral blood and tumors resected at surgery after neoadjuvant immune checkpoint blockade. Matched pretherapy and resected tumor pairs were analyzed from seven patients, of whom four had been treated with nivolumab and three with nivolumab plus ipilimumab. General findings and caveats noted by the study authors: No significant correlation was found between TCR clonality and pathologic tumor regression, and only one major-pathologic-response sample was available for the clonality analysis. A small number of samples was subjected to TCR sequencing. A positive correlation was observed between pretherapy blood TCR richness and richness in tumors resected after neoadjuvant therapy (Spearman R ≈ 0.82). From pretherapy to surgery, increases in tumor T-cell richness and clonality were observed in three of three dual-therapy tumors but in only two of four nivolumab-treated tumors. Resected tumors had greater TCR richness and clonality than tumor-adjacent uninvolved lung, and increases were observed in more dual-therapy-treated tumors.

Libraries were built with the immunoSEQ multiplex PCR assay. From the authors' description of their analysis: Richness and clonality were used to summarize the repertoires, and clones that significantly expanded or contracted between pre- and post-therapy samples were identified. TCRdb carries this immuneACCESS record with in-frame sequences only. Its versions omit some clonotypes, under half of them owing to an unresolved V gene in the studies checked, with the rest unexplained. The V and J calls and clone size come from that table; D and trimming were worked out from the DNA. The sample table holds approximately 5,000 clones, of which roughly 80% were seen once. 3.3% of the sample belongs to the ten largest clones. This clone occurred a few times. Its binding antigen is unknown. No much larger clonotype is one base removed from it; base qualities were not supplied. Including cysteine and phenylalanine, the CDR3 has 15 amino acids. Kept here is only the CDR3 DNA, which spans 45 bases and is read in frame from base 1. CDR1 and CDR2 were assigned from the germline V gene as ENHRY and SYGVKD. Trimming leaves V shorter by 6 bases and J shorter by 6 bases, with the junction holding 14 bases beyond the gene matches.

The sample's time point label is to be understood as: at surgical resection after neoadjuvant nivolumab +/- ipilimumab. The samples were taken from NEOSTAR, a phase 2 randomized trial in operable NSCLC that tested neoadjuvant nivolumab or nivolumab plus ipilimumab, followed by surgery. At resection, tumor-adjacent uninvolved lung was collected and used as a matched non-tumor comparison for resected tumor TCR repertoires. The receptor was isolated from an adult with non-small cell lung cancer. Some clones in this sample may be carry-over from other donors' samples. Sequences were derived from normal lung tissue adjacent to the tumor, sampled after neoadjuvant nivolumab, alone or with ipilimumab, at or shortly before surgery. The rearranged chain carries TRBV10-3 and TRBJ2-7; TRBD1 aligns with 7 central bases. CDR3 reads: CAISEQTGTWAEQYF. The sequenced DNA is TGTGCCATCAGCGAACAGACAGGGACCTGGGCCGAGCAGTACTTC.